This T cell receptor beta chain emerged from a study of blood T cell repertoires in COVID-19. Whole-study context: The samples span acute and convalescent COVID-19 from the United States, Italy and Spain. T cells, B-cell-depleted T cells, or PBMCs provided the cDNA or gDNA that served as material.

The method was immunoSEQ multiplex PCR; TCRdb's version includes in-frame clones alone and lacks a portion of them. The sample yields roughly 220,000 clones, around 89% seen once. CDR1 and CDR2 (germline): SGHRS, YFSETQ. After removal of 4 bases from V and 2 bases from J, the junction contained 6 bases not matched to a gene. CDR3 size: 17 residues. Within the 2 weeks before study entry, each person in the exposed group met a COVID-19 case. V is TRBV5-1 and J is TRBJ2-3; TRBD2 matches 14 bases. The sample taken for sequencing was PBMCs or T cells enriched from blood (not recorded which). The clonotype was recovered from a man aged 30 to 39 who had been exposed to COVID-19. The CDR3 nucleotides are TGCGCCAGCAGCGCCAGACTAGCGGGGGGGATCACAGATACGCAGTATTTT. It yields the protein CASSARLAGGITDTQYF.